A single sample gave rise to the 27 T cell receptor beta chains below, sequenced in a study of shared clonotypes between healthy human individuals. Assay: immunoSEQ multiplex PCR; the TCRdb copy retains only in-frame clones and omits some. The sample contains 2.5 million or so clones, around 90% of which appear only once. The sample comprised naive CD4+ T cells sorted from blood. Subset described: CD45RA+ positively selected. All receptors derive from a man aged 18 to 30 in good health.

This chain uses TRBV28 with TRBJ1-5, with 9 bases that match TRBD1. J was trimmed by 1 base and V by 8 bases; bases with no gene match: 6. Germline V gene sequence: CDR1 MDHEN, CDR2 SYDVKM. This CDR3 region has 15 residues. For the CDR3, the DNA is TGTGCCAGCCTATTGGACAGGGGAAGCAATCAGCCCCAGCATTTT. Protein sequence: CASLLDRGSNQPQHF.

This clone was recorded a few times. The gene calls are TRBV2 and TRBJ2-1; D gene uncertain. Trimming left V 4 bases short and J 9 bases short, with 10 bases between. The CDR3 loop spans 12 amino acids. The V gene's germline CDR1 is SNHLY and CDR2 FYNNEI. The CDR3 nucleotides are TGTGCCAGCAGTGTTGAGGCAATTGAGCAGTTCTTC. Encoded protein: CASSVEAIEQFF.

The rearrangement uses TRBV7-9 and TRBJ2-5, with D maybe TRBD1 (6 bases). CDR1 SEHNR and CDR2 FQNEAQ come from the germline V gene (reference sequence). CDR3 size: 15 residues. V lost 5 bases and J 3 bases, leaving 16 bases between the germline ends. The CDR3 DNA follows: TGTGCCAGCAGCCGTGGGACATTTTTCGAAGAGACCCAGTACTTC. Protein: CASSRGTFFEETQYF. Together with reference TRBV7-9 and TRBJ2-5, the CDR3 gives the full variable domain: DTGVSQNPRHKITKRGQNVTFRCDPISEHNRLYWYRQTLGQGPEFLTYFQNEAQLEKSRLLSDRFSAERPKGSFSTLEIQRTEQGDSAMYLCASSRGTFFEETQYFGPGTRLLVL.

The chain joins TRBV13 to TRBJ2-7; 10 nucleotides line up with TRBD2. CDR1 PRHDT and CDR2 FYEKMQ come from the germline V gene (reference sequence). Trimming cost V 1 base and J 3 bases; bases outside gene matches: 9. The CDR3 has 17 residues. In DNA, the CDR3 is TGTGCCAGCAGCTTAGTTCGGTCGCTAGCGGGAGTCTACGAGCAGTACTTC. Translation: CASSLVRSLAGVYEQYF. Based on the CDR3 plus reference TRBV13 and TRBJ2-7, the full variable domain is AAGVIQSPRHLIKEKRETATLKCYPIPRHDTVYWYQQGPGQDPQFLISFYEKMQSDKGSIPDRFSAQQFSDYHSELNMSSLELGDSALYFCASSLVRSLAGVYEQYFGPGTRLTVT.

The chain joins TRBV7-2 to TRBJ1-5; a possible D gene is TRBD1 (6 bases). Trimming stripped 5 bases from V and 5 bases from J, with 13 bases between. The CDR3 runs to 14 residues. Germline V gene sequence: CDR1 SGHTA, CDR2 FQGNSA. Here the CDR3 reads CASSPYREDQPQHF. DNA for the CDR3: TGTGCCAGCAGCCCCTACAGGGAGGATCAGCCCCAGCATTTT.

This chain joins TRBV7-2 and TRBJ1-4; D call uncertain. Germline loops: CDR1 SGHTA, CDR2 FQGNSA. This CDR3 is 14 amino acids long. V gave up 4 bases and J gave up 2 bases, with 8 bases separating them. This CDR3 reads CASSSSWTNEKLFF. The CDR3 nucleotides are TGTGCCAGCAGCTCTAGCTGGACTAATGAAAAACTGTTTTTT.

This chain joins TRBV6-6 and TRBJ2-3; 8 bases are shared with TRBD2. Germline V gene lookup returns CDR1 MNHNY and CDR2 SVGAGI (reference sequence). The CDR3 is 15 residues long. V gave up 2 bases and J gave up 2 bases; unmatched junction bases: 3. For the CDR3, the DNA is TGTGCCAGCAGTTACGTAGCGGGGAACACAGATACGCAGTATTTT. Its protein is CASSYVAGNTDTQYF.

V gene TRBV2 combines with J gene TRBJ2-5; TRBD1 aligns across 8 bases. Germline CDR1 and CDR2: SNHLY and FYNNEI. Trimming at V came to 6 bases and at J to 0 bases, leaving 3 bases not matched to a gene. The CDR3 runs 14 residues. The CDR3 DNA is TGTGCCAGCAGCCGGGACAGGTACCAAGAGACCCAGTACTTC. This gives the protein CASSRDRYQETQYF.

This clone showed up just once. The CDR3 loop reads CASSRFASTNEKLFF. The CDR3 DNA sequence: TGCGCCAGCAGCCGCTTTGCGTCAACTAATGAAAAACTGTTTTTT. The chain combines TRBV4-3 with TRBJ1-4; no definite D call. CDR3 length equals 15 residues. CDR1 is LGHNA, CDR2 YSLEER, per germline. Deletions cut 4 bases from V and 0 bases from J, with 9 bases between.

The chain joins TRBV5-1 to TRBJ2-1; TRBD2 matches at 10 bases. Germline V CDR1 and CDR2: SGHRS, YFSETQ. V lost 5 bases, J lost 9 bases, and 8 bases stayed unmatched. The length of the CDR3 is 14 residues. The CDR3 region is CASSQREGPFEQFF. The DNA for the CDR3 is TGCGCCAGCAGTCAGCGGGAGGGCCCCTTTGAGCAGTTCTTC.

This rearrangement joins TRBV5-4 to TRBJ2-3; D tentatively reads TRBD1 or TRBD2 (5 bases each). Per the germline V gene, CDR1 is SGHNT and CDR2 is YYREEE (reference sequence). The length of the CDR3 is 16 residues. The ends were cut back, 4 bases at V and 2 bases at J, with 17 bases in the middle. The DNA of the CDR3 is TGTGCCAGCAGCCCCGGAGGCCGGGGCTTCACAGATACGCAGTATTTT. Translating gives CASSPGGRGFTDTQYF.

The chain is built from TRBV18 and TRBJ1-2; no clear D. The CDR3 totals 12 residues. V was clipped by 4 bases and J by 4 bases, with 7 bases between them. The germline V gene encodes CDR1 KGHSH and CDR2 LQKENI. CDR3 in DNA: TGTGCCAGCTCACGCCCGGCCTATGGCTACACCTTC. Protein: CASSRPAYGYTF.

The chain carries TRBV9 and TRBJ2-2; tentative D call: TRBD2 (6 bases). Trimming took off 1 base at V and 7 bases at J, with 11 bases between the two ends. In germline, CDR1 is SGDLS, CDR2 YYNGEE. The CDR3 extends over 14 amino acids. CDR3 amino acids: CASSVTGENGELFF. The CDR3 region has the DNA TGTGCCAGCAGCGTAACGGGGGAGAACGGGGAGCTGTTTTTT.

The chain joins TRBV7-9 to TRBJ2-3; TRBD1 matches at 7 bases. Germline CDR1 and CDR2: SEHNR and FQNEAQ (reference sequence). V dropped 11 bases and J dropped 7; count of bases not matched to a gene: 12. CDR3 size: 13 residues. The CDR3 sequence: CASSQGGSNTQYF. CDR3 in DNA: TGTGCCTCTTCCCAAGGGGGCTCCAATACGCAGTATTTT.

V gene TRBV11-3 combines with J gene TRBJ2-5; the D gene is possibly TRBD1 (5 bases). CDR1 is SGHNT, CDR2 YENEEA, per germline. This CDR3 is 13 amino acids long. V was pared by 4 bases and J by 4 bases, with 10 bases between. The CDR3, as DNA: TGTGCCAGCAGCTACTTGCAGGGAGAGACCCAGTACTTC. Translation: CASSYLQGETQYF.

This chain connects TRBV6-6 to TRBJ2-1; 9 positions agree with TRBD1. This CDR3 has 15 residues. Losses at the gene ends were 5 bases for V and 10 bases for J; bases not matched to a gene: 12. Per the germline V gene, CDR1 is MNHNY and CDR2 is SVGAGI (reference sequence). CDR3 protein: CASSGGQGQWGEQFF. As DNA, the CDR3 is TGTGCCAGCAGTGGAGGACAGGGGCAGTGGGGCGAGCAGTTCTTC.

This chain links TRBV7-2 with TRBJ2-7, with D uncertain. Germline V gene data show CDR1 as SGHTA and CDR2 as FQGNSA. CDR3 length equals 14 residues. V shed 1 base and J shed 3 bases, with 10 bases lying between them. CDR3 in DNA: TGTGCCAGCAGCTTAGGGAGTCGTAGCTACGAGCAGTACTTC. It codes for CASSLGSRSYEQYF.

V is TRBV13 and J is TRBJ2-7, with D possibly called TRBD1 or TRBD2 (5 bases each). Trimming shortened V by 1 base and J by 6 bases, and 16 bases separated the two germline ends. Germline CDR1 PRHDT, CDR2 FYEKMQ (reference sequence). CDR3 length equals 15 residues. Here the CDR3 reads CASSLDGTALAEQYF. CDR3 in DNA: TGTGCCAGCAGCTTAGATGGGACCGCCCTAGCCGAGCAGTACTTC.

The chain combines TRBV10-3 with TRBJ2-1; D uncertain. Germline V CDR1 and CDR2: ENHRY, SYGVKD. This CDR3 is built from 17 residues. Trimming cost V 0 bases and J 4 bases, with 16 bases left between them. The CDR3 spells CAISESVTIPGYNEQFF. The DNA for the CDR3 is TGTGCCATCAGTGAGTCGGTTACTATCCCCGGATACAATGAGCAGTTCTTC.

Worth noting for this clone: Other DNA sequences in the same sample also yield this CDR3. This chain joins TRBV6-5 and TRBJ1-5; D call uncertain. CDR1 and CDR2 (germline): MNHEY, SVGAGI. This CDR3 is 14 amino acids long. V gave up 2 bases and J gave up 2 bases, with 7 bases separating them. The CDR3 spells CASSYEGGNQPQHF. CDR3 nucleotides: TGTGCCAGCAGTTACGAGGGCGGCAATCAGCCCCAGCATTTT.

The V and J genes are TRBV5-1 and TRBJ2-7; TRBD1 matches at 8 bases. V gave up 4 bases and J gave up 4 bases; unmatched junction bases: 10. Looked up from germline, CDR1 is SGHRS and CDR2 is YFSETQ. CDR3 size: 15 residues. The DNA for the CDR3 is TGCGCCAGCAGCCCTTCAGGGGGCGGTTGGTACGAGCAGTACTTC. Residues: CASSPSGGGWYEQYF.

The chain is built from TRBV29-1 and TRBJ2-2; 7 nucleotides match TRBD1. V lost 6 bases and J lost 3; bases outside the gene matches: 4. Germline CDR1 SQVTM, CDR2 ANQGSEA. The length of the CDR3 is 13 residues. The CDR3 DNA reads as TGCAGCGTGGGACAGACTTACACCGGGGAGCTGTTTTTT. It codes for CSVGQTYTGELFF.

V is TRBV9 and J is TRBJ1-2, with D hard to call. Trimming removed 0 bases at V and 7 bases at J, with 13 bases between. The CDR3 contains 14 residues. Germline V gene lookup returns CDR1 SGDLS and CDR2 YYNGEE. The CDR3 DNA reads TGTGCCAGCAGCGTAGATCAGGACGTGGGTGGCTACACCTTC. It specifies CASSVDQDVGGYTF.

This sequence joins TRBV5-1 and TRBJ2-7; 9 bases match TRBD2. The CDR3 has 14 residues. V was pared by 7 bases and J by 6 bases, with 11 bases of the junction left unmatched. Germline V gene sequence: CDR1 SGHRS, CDR2 YFSETQ. The DNA of the CDR3 is TGCGCCAGCCGAGAATTAGCGGGAGTGGGCGAGCAGTACTTC. This codes for CASRELAGVGEQYF.

This sequence joins TRBV5-4 and TRBJ2-7; possibly TRBD2 for D (6 bases). V was shortened by 2 bases and J by 4 bases, with 16 bases between the two germline ends. The germline CDR1 and CDR2 sequences are SGHNT and YYREEE (reference sequence). The CDR3 spans 15 residues. The CDR3 DNA sequence: TGTGCCAGCAGCTTAGGATACGGGAGAAGGTACGAGCAGTACTTC. Translation: CASSLGYGRRYEQYF.

The chain has TRBV6-1 and TRBJ1-4, with D possibly TRBD1 on 5 matching bases. The CDR3 is 14 amino acids. Trimming took 1 base from V and 8 from J, leaving 11 bases between them. Germline V gives CDR1 MNHNS, CDR2 SASEGT. CDR3 protein: CASSEVGAREKLFF. The CDR3 nucleotides read TGTGCCAGCAGTGAAGTCGGGGCGAGGGAAAAACTGTTTTTT.

The chain employs TRBV6-5 and TRBJ2-7, with D hard to call. Trimming left V 0 bases short and J 2 bases short, with 11 bases between. Per germline, CDR1 MNHEY and CDR2 SVGAGI. The CDR3 has 15 residues. The CDR3: CASSYSSVGTYEQYF. CDR3 bases: TGTGCCAGCAGTTACTCGAGTGTAGGGACCTACGAGCAGTACTTC.